The rows below give T cell receptor beta chains drawn from one sample of a study of T cell repertoires in cytomegalovirus infection. TCRdb independently ran MiXCR on the reads; one entry per CDR3 protein. The table has more than 150,000 distinct CDR3 sequences, around 20% seen once; the top ten hold over 9.5%. Sequenced sample: PBMCs. The receptors were gathered from a human donor in good health (CMV status not recorded). Some clones in this sample may be carry-over from other donors' samples. Both conserved end residues are part of each CDR3. Each record gives: J gene, V gene, CDR3 protein.

TRBJ2-1 | TRBV7-2 | CASSPMEGGEQFF
TRBJ2-1 | TRBV7-3 | CASSLTGGRWNEQFF
TRBJ2-5 | TRBV5-1 | CASSYGQGSQETQYF
TRBJ2-2 | TRBV12-3/TRBV12-4 | CASSVGTGELFF
TRBJ2-1 | TRBV20-1 | CSARASTGGAHNEQFF
TRBJ2-4 | TRBV19 | CASSMGVLGDIQYF
TRBJ1-1 | TRBV19 | CASSTDMGKFGEAFF
TRBJ2-1 | TRBV5-4 | CASSPGTDTGEQFF
TRBJ2-1 | TRBV7-9 | CASSAGAPYNEQFF
TRBJ2-7 | TRBV7-8 | CASSLAPGFSYEQYF
TRBJ1-1 | TRBV7-2 | CASSLYGRGNTEAFF
TRBJ2-5 | TRBV11-2 | CASSALLANQETQYF
TRBJ2-1 | TRBV11-2 | CASSLLQGAYNEQFF
TRBJ2-1 | TRBV7-8 | CASSLSSPINEQFF
TRBJ2-1 | TRBV7-9 | CASSWDGYNEQFF
TRBJ1-1 | TRBV7-9 | CASSLGQGMNTEAFF
TRBJ2-3 | TRBV20-1 | CSASVSSGGAGGGGTDTQYF
TRBJ1-2 | TRBV7-8 | CASSLTYRDGYTF
TRBJ2-1 | TRBV28 | CASSLGRTSGGVPHNEQFF
TRBJ2-5 | TRBV20-1 | CSASDDRGLLETQYF
TRBJ2-7 | TRBV7-6 | CASSGTGTSGGAGSYEQYF
TRBJ1-2 | TRBV6-5 | CARSFFPGNVYTF
TRBJ2-3 | TRBV29-1 | CSGDRGNTDTQYF
TRBJ2-5 | TRBV7-2 | CASSLISTGTGGLETQYF
TRBJ1-3 | TRBV6-6 | CASSQTGENTIYF
TRBJ1-1 | TRBV12-3/TRBV12-4 | CASSRTGMKFF
TRBJ1-5 | TRBV12-3/TRBV12-4 | CASSWGGTNQPQHF
TRBJ2-4 | TRBV18 | CASSAGLYKNIQYF
TRBJ1-1 | TRBV12-3/TRBV12-4 | CASSLEIGTGNFEAFF
TRBJ1-2 | TRBV7-4 | CASSLSGNNYGYTF
TRBJ1-1 | TRBV5-1 | CASSLATGTEAFF
TRBJ2-7 | TRBV7-2 | CASSLEHEQYF
TRBJ2-3 | TRBV5-6 | CASSMVGLAVGGADTQYF
TRBJ2-5 | TRBV6-5 | CASSPLPPTGTGVLQETQYF
TRBJ1-5 | TRBV19 | CASIGAPNNQPQHF